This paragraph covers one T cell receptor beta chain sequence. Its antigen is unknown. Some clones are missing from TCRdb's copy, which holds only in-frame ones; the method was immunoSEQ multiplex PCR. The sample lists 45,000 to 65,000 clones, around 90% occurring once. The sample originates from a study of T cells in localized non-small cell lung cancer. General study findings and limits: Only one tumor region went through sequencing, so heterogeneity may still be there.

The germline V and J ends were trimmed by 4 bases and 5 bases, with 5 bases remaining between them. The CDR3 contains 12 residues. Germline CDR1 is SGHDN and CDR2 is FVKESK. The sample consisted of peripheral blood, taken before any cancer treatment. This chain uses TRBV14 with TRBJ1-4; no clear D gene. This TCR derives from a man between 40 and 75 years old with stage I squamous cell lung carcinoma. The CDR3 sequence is CASSRGNEKLFF. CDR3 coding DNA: TGTGCCAGCAGCCGTGGAAATGAAAAACTGTTTTTT.